The clone carrying this TCR beta chain was detected only once. This specimen belongs to a study of T cell changes during pregnancy in multiple sclerosis. From germline, CDR1 is SGHRS and CDR2 YFSETQ. Trimming shortened V by 0 bases and J by 3 bases, and 9 bases separated the two germline ends. This CDR3 has 14 amino acids. Assay: immunoSEQ multiplex PCR; the TCRdb copy retains only in-frame clones and omits some. The data contain about 45,000 clones, roughly nine tenths of them singletons. This TCR came from a female donor with multiple sclerosis, enrolled in a pregnancy study. Sequenced here: CD4+ T cells from peripheral blood mononuclear cells, sampled in the first trimester of pregnancy. J is TRBJ1-1 and V is TRBV5-1, with D perhaps matching TRBD1 (6 bases). CDR3 loop: CASSLDQGYTEAFF. For the CDR3, the DNA is TGCGCCAGCAGCTTGGATCAGGGGTACACTGAAGCTTTCTTT.